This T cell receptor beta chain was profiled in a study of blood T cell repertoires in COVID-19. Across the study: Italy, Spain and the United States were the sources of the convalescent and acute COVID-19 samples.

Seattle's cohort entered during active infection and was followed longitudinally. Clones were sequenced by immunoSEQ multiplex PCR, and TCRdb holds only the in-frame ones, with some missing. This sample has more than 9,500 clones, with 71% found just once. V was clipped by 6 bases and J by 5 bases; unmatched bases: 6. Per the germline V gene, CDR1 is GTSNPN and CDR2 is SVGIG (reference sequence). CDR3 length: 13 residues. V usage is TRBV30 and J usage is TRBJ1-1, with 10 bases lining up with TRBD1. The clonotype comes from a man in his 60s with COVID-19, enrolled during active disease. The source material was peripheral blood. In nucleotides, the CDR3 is TGTGCCTGCACCCGGACAGGGGGGACTGAAGCTTTCTTT. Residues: CACTRTGGTEAFF.